This passage covers 7 T cell receptor beta chains from one sample sequenced in a study of OX40 agonist ivuxolimab in advanced cancers. Method: immunoSEQ multiplex PCR; TCRdb's copy keeps in-frame clones and lacks some. The table records tens of thousands of clones, around 77% of them present only once. Source: CD4+ or CD8+ T cells sorted from blood, taken in a trial of the OX40 agonist ivuxolimab. These receptor sequences come from an adult with an advanced solid tumor such as melanoma, head and neck, liver or kidney cancer.

This clone came up once. The V call is TRBV4-1, the J call TRBJ2-3; 9 bases line up with TRBD2. The germline V gene encodes CDR1 MGHRA and CDR2 YSYEKL. V lost 5 bases and J lost 2; bases outside the gene matches: 11. The CDR3 length is 17 residues. CDR3 sequence reads: CASSIVAGVIPTDTQYF. Here the CDR3 DNA reads TGCGCCAGCAGCATCGTAGCGGGAGTCATCCCCACAGATACGCAGTATTTT.

J is TRBJ2-1 and V is TRBV4-1; TRBD2 is a possible D gene (5 bases). The V end was cut by 1 base, the J end by 0 bases, with 13 bases between. This CDR3 contains 17 residues. Germline CDR1 reads MGHRA; CDR2 reads YSYEKL. This CDR3 reads CASSQGLSSSSYNEQFF. CDR3 nucleotides: TGCGCCAGCAGCCAAGGACTATCTTCGAGCTCCTACAATGAGCAGTTCTTC.

Remarks on this clone: Being one base from a much bigger clone, this may be a read error. V is TRBV6-5 and J is TRBJ1-3; a possible D gene is TRBD1 (5 bases). Germline values: CDR1 MNHEY, CDR2 SVGAGI. CDR3 length: 16 residues. V was pared by 0 bases and J by 0 bases, with 9 bases between. The CDR3 spells CASSYSGRVSGNTIYF. DNA for the CDR3: TGTGCCAGCAGTTACTCGGGCAGGGTCTCTGGAAACACCATATATTTT.

The rearrangement links TRBV5-1 to TRBJ2-2; D gene uncertain. This CDR3 is built from 16 residues. Trimming removed 0 bases from V and 0 bases from J, with 9 bases in between. Germline V gene data show CDR1 as SGHRS and CDR2 as YFSETQ. CDR3 in DNA: TGCGCCAGCAGCTTGGTTGGCGGAGCGAACACCGGGGAGCTGTTTTTT. It encodes CASSLVGGANTGELFF. The complete variable domain, with remaining parts taken from reference TRBV5-1 and TRBJ2-2, reads KAGVTQTPRYLIKTRGQQVTLSCSPISGHRSVSWYQQTPGQGLQFLFEYFSETQRNKGNFPGRFSGRQFSNSRSEMNVSTLELGDSALYLCASSLVGGANTGELFFGEGSRLTVL.

CDR3 protein: CASSLWTGAYTF. CDR3 nucleotides: TGTGCCAGCAGCTTGTGGACAGGTGCCTACACCTTC. The chain recombines TRBV5-6 with TRBJ1-2; 7 positions agree with TRBD1. Germline CDR1 is SGHDT and CDR2 is YYEEEE. The CDR3 has 12 residues. J was trimmed by 10 bases and V by 1 base; bases with no gene match: 4.

The rearrangement joins TRBV19 to TRBJ2-3; the D is unclear. Germline CDR1 is LNHDA and CDR2 is SQIVND (reference sequence). This CDR3 is built from 14 residues. V was pared by 3 bases and J by 5 bases, with 12 bases between. Here the CDR3 reads CASSIGLMGDTQYF. For the CDR3, the DNA is TGTGCCAGTAGTATCGGGCTCATGGGAGATACGCAGTATTTT. Together with reference TRBV19 and TRBJ2-3, the CDR3 gives the full variable domain: DGGITQSPKYLFRKEGQNVTLSCEQNLNHDAMYWYRQDPGQGLRLIYYSQIVNDFQKGDIAEGYSVSREKKESFPLTVTSAQKNPTAFYLCASSIGLMGDTQYFGPGTRLTVL.

V is TRBV10-1 and J is TRBJ2-1; D remains ambiguous. The CDR3 length is 11 residues. The germline V gene encodes CDR1 WNHNN and CDR2 SYGVQD (reference sequence). The V end lost 5 bases, the J end lost 11 bases, and 10 bases lay between the germline ends. The CDR3 DNA follows: TGCGCCAGCAGTAGGGCAGGAAAGCAGTTCTTC. Encoded protein: CASSRAGKQFF.